The 20 T cell receptor beta chains below all came from one sample that was sequenced in a study of early T cells in non-severe SARS-CoV-2 infection. TCRdb ran MiXCR on the 5' RACE reads and lists one entry per CDR3 protein. The sample lists roughly 64,000 distinct CDR3 sequences, around 13% occurring once. The specimen sequenced was whole blood. All receptors come from an adult who was a healthcare worker with PCR-confirmed SARS-CoV-2 infection or an uninfected control (not recorded which).

This clonotype was detected ten times or more. Here the CDR3 reads CSAVGQGTNEQFF. CDR3 in DNA: TGCAGTGCTGTGGGACAGGGGACCAATGAGCAGTTCTTC. The chain combines TRBV20-1 with TRBJ2-1, with 10 positions matching TRBD1. The CDR3 contains 13 residues. Germline-derived CDR1 and CDR2 are DFQATT and SNEGSKA (reference sequence). V shed 5 bases, J shed 6 bases, and the junction held 4 bases outside the gene matches.

This clonotype was detected ten times or more. This sequence joins TRBV11-2 and TRBJ2-2; unclear D gene. Germline-derived CDR1 and CDR2 are SGHAT and FQNNGV. Trimming cost V 5 bases and J 1 base, with 8 bases left between them. This CDR3 is built from 14 residues. The CDR3 is CASSADGNTGELFF. CDR3 DNA sequence: TGTGCCAGCAGCGCCGACGGGAACACCGGGGAGCTGTTTTTT.

Many counts were recorded for this clonotype. The chain joins TRBV27 to TRBJ1-5; D is possibly TRBD1 (5 bases). Germline CDR1 MNHEY, CDR2 SMNVEV (reference sequence). The CDR3 covers 14 residues. Between the trimmed V and J ends, which lost 7 bases and 3 bases, there was a span of 13 bases. DNA for the CDR3: TGTGCCAGCAAAACAGGCCAAAACAATCAGCCCCAGCATTTT. This gives the protein CASKTGQNNQPQHF.

The chain has TRBV6-6 and TRBJ2-2; 9 bases are shared with TRBD1. CDR3 size: 17 residues. CDR1 is MNHNY, CDR2 SVGAGI, per germline (reference sequence). The junction had 8 bases not matched to a gene; V was cut back by 4 bases and J by 2 bases. This chain's CDR3 is CASSSLLGQGNTGELFF. In nucleotides, the CDR3 is TGTGCCAGCAGTTCTCTCCTGGGACAGGGAAACACCGGGGAGCTGTTTTTT.

The V gene is TRBV7-2, the J gene TRBJ1-1; D call uncertain. V lost 5 bases, J lost 6 bases, and 10 bases lay in between. The V gene's germline CDR1 is SGHTA and CDR2 FQGNSA. CDR3 length: 12 amino acids. The CDR3 nucleotides are TGTGCCAGCAGCCCCGACATAGCTGAAGCTTTCTTT. Residues: CASSPDIAEAFF.

This clonotype was observed many times. Here the CDR3 omits its conserved ending phenylalanine or tryptophan, so a read error is the likely source. Because the CDR3's place on the DNA is in doubt, the DNA is left out and the CDR3 is given as listed by TCRdb. The rearrangement joins TRBV7-7 to TRBJ1-1. Germline values: CDR1 SSHAT, CDR2 FNYEAQ (reference sequence). Counting both end residues, the CDR3 totals 8 amino acids. This chain's CDR3 is CASPRVRV.

In its sample, this clonotype was seen many times. DNA of the CDR3: TGTGCCAGCAGCGCCCGTCAGGGGGCCAGCTCCTACAATGAGCAGTTCTTC. Its translation: CASSARQGASSYNEQFF. The genes are TRBV7-9 and TRBJ2-1; 8 bases line up with TRBD1. The V gene's germline CDR1 is SEHNR and CDR2 FQNEAQ (reference sequence). The J segment lost 0 bases and the V segment lost 5 bases, leaving 9 bases of the junction unmatched. This CDR3 contains 17 residues.

The sample holds many counts of this clonotype. The V call is TRBV11-2, the J call TRBJ2-3; 10 nucleotides match TRBD1. This CDR3 has 19 amino acids. The germline gives CDR1 SGHAT, CDR2 FQNNGV. Trimming removed 5 bases from V and 3 bases from J; junction bases left unmatched: 17. The CDR3 protein is CASSPSGQGQPLGTDTQYF. CDR3 bases: TGTGCCAGCAGCCCGTCGGGACAGGGGCAACCCCTTGGGACAGATACGCAGTATTTT.

At least ten counts were recorded for this clonotype. The rearrangement uses TRBV5-1 and TRBJ2-7, with 10 bases matching TRBD1. Germline V lookup: CDR1 SGHRS, CDR2 YFSETQ. The J segment lost 2 bases and the V segment lost 2 bases, leaving 4 bases of the junction unmatched. The CDR3 has 15 residues. The CDR3 protein is CASSFGGTGAYEQYF. DNA of the CDR3: TGCGCCAGCAGCTTTGGGGGGACAGGGGCCTACGAGCAGTACTTC. The full variable domain, with the rest looked up from reference TRBV5-1 and TRBJ2-7, is KAGVTQTPRYLIKTRGQQVTLSCSPISGHRSVSWYQQTPGQGLQFLFEYFSETQRNKGNFPGRFSGRQFSNSRSEMNVSTLELGDSALYLCASSFGGTGAYEQYFGPGTRLTVT.

This CDR3 reads CASSIRARNEKLFF. The CDR3 nucleotides read TGTGCCAGTAGTATCCGGGCCCGTAATGAAAAACTGTTTTTT. The chain combines TRBV19 with TRBJ1-4, with no clear D. V was clipped by 3 bases and J by 4 bases, with 9 bases between them. The CDR3 sequence is 14 residues long. Germline CDR1 reads LNHDA; CDR2 reads SQIVND (reference sequence). The full variable domain, its missing parts supplied by reference TRBV19 and TRBJ1-4, is DGGITQSPKYLFRKEGQNVTLSCEQNLNHDAMYWYRQDPGQGLRLIYYSQIVNDFQKGDIAEGYSVSREKKESFPLTVTSAQKNPTAFYLCASSIRARNEKLFFGSGTQLSVL.

This clonotype was seen a handful of times. The V gene is TRBV10-3, the J gene TRBJ2-1; maybe TRBD1 (6 bases). Germline CDR1 and CDR2: ENHRY and SYGVKD. Trimming left V 7 bases short and J 5 bases short, with 21 bases between. The CDR3 runs to 16 residues. The CDR3 spells CAITARGGNMDNEQFF. DNA of the CDR3: TGTGCCATCACCGCACGAGGGGGAAATATGGACAATGAGCAGTTCTTC.

This sequence joins TRBV11-3 and TRBJ2-4; D gene ambiguous. Trimming left V 5 bases short and J 4 bases short, with 12 bases between. Germline assignment: CDR1 SGHNT and CDR2 YENEEA. The CDR3 consists of 14 residues. The CDR3, as DNA: TGTGCCAGCAGCCTGGACGGGCAGAAAAACATTCAGTACTTC. Its translation is CASSLDGQKNIQYF. Supplemented by reference TRBV11-3 and TRBJ2-4, the full variable domain reads EAGVVQSPRYKIIEKKQPVAFWCNPISGHNTLYWYLQNLGQGPELLIRYENEEAVDDSQLPKDRFSAERLKGVDSTLKIQPAELGDSAVYLCASSLDGQKNIQYFGAGTRLSVL.

The chain is built from TRBV29-1 and TRBJ2-5; maybe TRBD2 (6 bases). The V end lost 6 bases, the J end lost 3 bases, and 11 bases lay between the germline ends. Germline values: CDR1 SQVTM, CDR2 ANQGSEA. CDR3 length: 12 residues. CDR3 sequence: CSVTTGEETQYF. The DNA of the CDR3 is TGCAGCGTCACGACGGGGGAAGAGACCCAGTACTTC.

The rearrangement joins TRBV12-3 or TRBV12-4 to TRBJ1-5; 7 bases map to TRBD1. There are 15 residues in the CDR3. The V segment lost 5 bases and the J segment 4 bases; nucleotides outside the gene matches: 8. As DNA, the CDR3 is TGTGCCAGCAGTACCCGCGAGACAGGGAATCAGCCCCAGCATTTT. This encodes CASSTRETGNQPQHF.

This clonotype was seen many times. The chain uses TRBV27 and TRBJ2-7; 8 bases map to TRBD1. This CDR3 region has 14 residues. V shed 6 bases and J 4 bases; nucleotides not matched to a gene: 8. Germline values: CDR1 MNHEY, CDR2 SMNVEV (reference sequence). CDR3 nucleotide sequence: TGTGCCAGCAGCGCCGGGACAGGAGGTTACGAGCAGTACTTC. The encoded protein is CASSAGTGGYEQYF.

This clonotype was recorded a few times. The gene calls are TRBV6-5 and TRBJ1-1; D remains unclear. The V and J ends lost 4 bases and 5 bases respectively, with 5 bases between them. Germline V gives CDR1 MNHEY, CDR2 SVGAGI. CDR3 length: 11 amino acids. CDR3 region: CASSSRTEAFF. The CDR3 DNA is TGTGCCAGCAGTTCCCGAACTGAAGCTTTCTTT.

The genes are TRBV5-5 and TRBJ2-5; TRBD1 aligns across 8 bases. This CDR3 has 15 amino acids. V was clipped by 1 base and J by 1 base; unmatched bases: 3. Germline lookup yields CDR1 SGHKS and CDR2 YYEKEE (reference sequence). The CDR3 is CASSLIGTGQETQYF. The CDR3 nucleotides read TGTGCCAGCAGCTTGATAGGGACAGGCCAAGAGACCCAGTACTTC.

The chain couples TRBV7-2 to TRBJ2-5, with D unresolved. Per the germline V gene, CDR1 is SGHTA and CDR2 is FQGNSA. This CDR3 is 14 amino acids long. V lost 5 bases to trimming and J lost 5 bases, with 15 bases between them. The CDR3 reads CASSPSPRAETQYF. CDR3 DNA: TGTGCCAGCAGCCCCTCCCCTCGCGCGGAGACCCAGTACTTC.

This clonotype was observed at least ten times. CDR3 protein: CSATSGVSSYNEQFF. CDR3 coding DNA: TGCAGTGCTACTAGCGGGGTAAGCTCCTACAATGAGCAGTTCTTC. The genes are TRBV20-1 and TRBJ2-1; 9 bases fit TRBD2. Germline V gene sequence: CDR1 DFQATT, CDR2 SNEGSKA (reference sequence). The CDR3 has 15 residues. With 4 bases clipped from V and 0 bases from J, the junction kept 4 bases outside the gene matches.

This clonotype has only a few counts. The chain's CDR3 is CASSHAWARQFF. CDR3 sequence (DNA): TGTGCCAGCAGCCATGCCTGGGCCCGACAGTTCTTC. The chain has TRBV3-1 and TRBJ2-1; D not certain. The V and J ends lost 3 bases and 13 bases respectively, with 13 bases between them. The CDR3 is 12 amino acids. The germline gives CDR1 LGHDT, CDR2 YNNKEL (reference sequence).